This passage covers 27 T cell receptor beta chains from one sample sequenced in a study of patients and donors after allogeneic stem cell transplantation. TCRdb called the RT-PCR reads again in MiXCR, with one record for every CDR3 protein. Of around 25,000 distinct CDR3 sequences detected, approximately 43% appear once; the ten largest clones hold roughly three quarters. What was sequenced was blood, either unsorted or a sorted T cell fraction (not recorded which). Receptors originate from a human donor who was either an allogeneic HSCT recipient or a stem cell or donor lymphocyte infusion donor (not recorded which). It is not recorded whose cells these are; they may come from a transplant donor.

This clonotype was recorded a few times. The genes are TRBV10-3 and TRBJ2-7; possible D gene TRBD2, 5 bases. This CDR3 has 14 amino acids. Trimming removed 11 bases at V and 2 bases at J, with 19 bases between. Germline V CDR1 and CDR2: ENHRY, SYGVKD. CDR3 region: CAASSGNTTYEQYF. CDR3 DNA sequence: TGTGCCGCCTCCTCGGGGAACACCACCTACGAGCAGTACTTC.

The chain uses TRBV6-6 and TRBJ1-2; tentatively, D is TRBD1 (5 bases). Germline CDR1 is MNHNY and CDR2 is SVGAGI (reference sequence). Trimming pared 6 bases from V and 4 bases from J, leaving 15 bases between. The CDR3 consists of 14 residues. Written as DNA, the CDR3 is TGTGCCAGCAGACTTACCCAGGGTTCCTATGGCTACACCTTC. Amino acids: CASRLTQGSYGYTF.

The rearrangement links TRBV28 to TRBJ2-1; 9 nucleotides line up with TRBD2. Germline V CDR1 and CDR2: MDHEN, SYDVKM. CDR3 length: 15 amino acids. Trimming cost V 6 bases and J 0 bases; bases outside gene matches: 3. The CDR3 reads CASSSSGNSYNEQFF. The CDR3 DNA reads TGTGCCAGCAGCTCTAGCGGGAACTCCTACAATGAGCAGTTCTTC.

Only one count was recorded for this clonotype. V usage is TRBV19 and J usage is TRBJ2-3; D uncertain. Germline-derived CDR1 and CDR2 are LNHDA and SQIVND (reference sequence). This CDR3 comprises 12 residues. Trimming stripped 0 bases from V and 6 bases from J, with 4 bases between. The CDR3 region has the DNA TGTGCCAGTAGTATAGAGGGGGATACGCAGTATTTT. Amino acid sequence: CASSIEGDTQYF.

This clonotype was seen only once. This sequence joins TRBV20-1 and TRBJ2-2; TRBD2 aligns across 13 bases. The CDR3 is 19 amino acids. Germline CDR1 is DFQATT and CDR2 is SNEGSKA (reference sequence). V lost 1 base and J lost 5; bases outside the gene matches: 13. The CDR3 is CSARVQDRTSGRGTGELFF. The CDR3 DNA reads TGCAGTGCTAGAGTTCAAGACCGGACTAGCGGGAGAGGGACCGGGGAGCTGTTTTTT.

CDR3: CASSPRTGGSSYEQYF. In DNA form, the CDR3 reads TGCGCCAGCAGCCCGAGGACAGGGGGTAGCTCCTACGAGCAGTACTTC. The rearrangement links TRBV5-1 to TRBJ2-7, with 10 bases aligning to TRBD1. The trim removed 4 bases at V and 0 bases at J, leaving 7 bases unmatched. The CDR3 consists of 16 residues. From germline, CDR1 is SGHRS and CDR2 YFSETQ.

This rearrangement joins TRBV6-5 to TRBJ2-7; unclear D gene. Trimming took 6 bases from V and 2 from J, leaving 14 bases between them. CDR3 size: 14 residues. Germline V gives CDR1 MNHEY, CDR2 SVGAGI. For the CDR3, the DNA is TGTGCCAGCAGCCCGGGCCCTTCGGCCTACGAGCAGTACTTC. Translated, it gives CASSPGPSAYEQYF.

The V gene is TRBV18, the J gene TRBJ2-5, with no clear D. V dropped 1 base and J dropped 2 bases, with 8 bases sitting between them. The CDR3 sequence is 14 residues long. Germline values: CDR1 KGHSH, CDR2 LQKENI. For the CDR3, the DNA is TGTGCCAGCTCACCACAGACCAGACAAGAGACCCAGTACTTC. Residues: CASSPQTRQETQYF.

V and J are TRBV6-6 and TRBJ2-1; the D gene is possibly TRBD2 (5 bases). The V end was cut by 5 bases, the J end by 4 bases, with 12 bases between. CDR1 is MNHNY, CDR2 SVGAGI, per germline (reference sequence). The CDR3 totals 14 residues. CDR3 protein: CASSTRTSYNEQFF. CDR3 sequence (DNA): TGTGCCAGCAGTACTAGGACTTCGTACAATGAGCAGTTCTTC.

The chain joins TRBV3-1 to TRBJ2-5; possibly TRBD1 for D (5 bases). Trimming took 1 base from V and 1 from J, leaving 10 bases between them. This CDR3 is built from 15 residues. Germline CDR1 and CDR2: LGHDT and YNNKEL (reference sequence). The CDR3 protein is CASSQGDRLQETQYF. In DNA form, the CDR3 reads TGTGCCAGCAGCCAAGGAGACAGACTCCAAGAGACCCAGTACTTC.

V is TRBV29-1 and J is TRBJ1-1; TRBD1 is a possible D gene (6 bases). CDR3 length equals 13 residues. The germline V gene has CDR1 SQVTM and CDR2 ANQGSEA. V lost 2 bases to trimming and J lost 0 bases, with 7 bases between them. The CDR3 here is CSVERTVNTEAFF. The CDR3 coding sequence is TGCAGCGTTGAAAGGACAGTGAACACTGAAGCTTTCTTT.

The rearrangement links TRBV3-1 to TRBJ1-5; a weak D match, TRBD1 (6 bases). Deletions cut 2 bases from V and 5 bases from J, with 10 bases between. Germline CDR1 LGHDT, CDR2 YNNKEL (reference sequence). The CDR3 loop spans 14 amino acids. In DNA form, the CDR3 reads TGTGCCAGCAGCCAAACGGGGGCTGATCAGCCCCAGCATTTT. Residues: CASSQTGADQPQHF.

This clonotype was seen more than once but under ten times. This sequence joins TRBV7-2 and TRBJ1-5; D remains ambiguous. Germline CDR1 SGHTA, CDR2 FQGNSA. The CDR3 spans 13 residues. V lost 5 bases and J 6 bases, leaving 11 bases between the germline ends. CDR3 sequence: CASSLDLSQPQHF. The CDR3 bases are TGTGCCAGCAGCCTGGATTTGAGTCAGCCCCAGCATTTT.

The chain is built from TRBV4-1 and TRBJ2-1; 13 positions match TRBD2. Losses at the gene ends were 3 bases for V and 9 bases for J; bases not matched to a gene: 5. Germline assignment: CDR1 MGHRA and CDR2 YSYEKL. The CDR3 is 15 residues long. The CDR3 reads CASSQGLAGMGEQFF. The CDR3 region has the DNA TGCGCCAGCAGCCAGGGACTAGCGGGGATGGGTGAGCAGTTCTTC.

The CDR3 DNA sequence: TGTGCCAGCAGCTCAAGAGTTGATTCACCCCTCCACTTT. It yields the protein CASSSRVDSPLHF. The chain has TRBV7-2 and TRBJ1-6; D remains ambiguous. The CDR3 is 13 amino acids. Germline V gene sequence: CDR1 SGHTA, CDR2 FQGNSA. The V end lost 4 bases, the J end lost 8 bases, and 9 bases lay between the germline ends.

This clonotype was seen only a few times. The genes are TRBV5-5 and TRBJ2-7, with 8 positions matching TRBD2. Trimming at V came to 1 base and at J to 1 base, leaving 4 bases not matched to a gene. This CDR3 has 15 residues. Looked up from germline, CDR1 is SGHKS and CDR2 is YYEKEE (reference sequence). CDR3 region: CASSLTSGTSYEQYF. The CDR3 DNA reads TGTGCCAGCAGCTTGACTAGCGGAACTTCCTACGAGCAGTACTTC.

V usage is TRBV20-1 and J usage is TRBJ2-3; 9 nucleotides agree with TRBD2. The ends lost 3 bases at V and 3 bases at J; junction bases unmatched: 10. The germline CDR1 and CDR2 sequences are DFQATT and SNEGSKA (reference sequence). CDR3 size: 16 residues. This CDR3 is CSASLASGIGTDTQYF. Here the CDR3 DNA reads TGCAGTGCTAGTTTAGCTAGCGGGATAGGTACAGATACGCAGTATTTT.

This chain connects TRBV10-3 to TRBJ2-3; no clear D gene. Germline V lookup: CDR1 ENHRY, CDR2 SYGVKD. The CDR3 sequence is 12 residues long. V lost 0 bases to trimming and J lost 3 bases, with 1 base between them. The CDR3 DNA follows: TGTGCCATCAGTGAGTCGACAGATACGCAGTATTTT. Translating it yields CAISESTDTQYF.

The V gene is TRBV6-5, the J gene TRBJ1-5; D is undetermined. V lost 2 bases and J lost 2, with 16 bases in between. The CDR3 runs to 17 residues. Looked up from germline, CDR1 is MNHEY and CDR2 is SVGAGI. CDR3 nucleotide sequence: TGTGCCAGCAGTTACACCGTTACCGGCGGGGGCAATCAGCCCCAGCATTTT. It is translated as CASSYTVTGGGNQPQHF.

The J gene is TRBJ2-4, the V gene TRBV7-9, with D maybe TRBD1 (5 bases). V dropped 1 base and J dropped 0 bases, with 7 bases sitting between them. The CDR3 spans 15 residues. CDR1 is SEHNR, CDR2 FQNEAQ, per germline (reference sequence). CDR3 in amino acids: CASSLERGAKNIQYF. The CDR3 DNA is TGTGCCAGCAGCTTAGAAAGGGGAGCCAAAAACATTCAGTACTTC.

The CDR3 region has the DNA TGCGCCAGCAGTTCTCAGGCCCCGAACACCGGGGAGCTGTTTTTT. Amino acids: CASSSQAPNTGELFF. The gene calls are TRBV5-1 and TRBJ2-2; no firm D call. This CDR3 has 15 amino acids. Germline values: CDR1 SGHRS, CDR2 YFSETQ. V gave up 5 bases and J gave up 0 bases, with 11 bases separating them.

This chain links TRBV18 with TRBJ2-7; D might be TRBD2 (6 bases). This CDR3 has 15 amino acids. Germline-derived CDR1 and CDR2 are KGHSH and LQKENI. With 1 base removed from V and 2 bases from J, the gap between germline ends came to 12 bases. This chain's CDR3 is CASSPLEGGPYEQYF. The CDR3, as DNA: TGTGCCAGCTCACCACTGGAGGGAGGCCCCTACGAGCAGTACTTC.

V usage is TRBV12-3 or TRBV12-4 and J usage is TRBJ2-5; D unresolved. The CDR3 runs 16 residues. With 5 bases removed from V and 3 bases from J, the gap between germline ends came to 19 bases. The CDR3 bases are TGTGCCAGCAGTCGCCCGGCACACGGCCGAAAAGAGACCCAGTACTTC. As protein: CASSRPAHGRKETQYF.

The chain recombines TRBV12-3 or TRBV12-4 with TRBJ1-1; D perhaps matches TRBD1 (6 bases). This CDR3 comprises 14 residues. Trimming shortened V by 3 bases and J by 1 base, and 9 bases separated the two germline ends. CDR3 sequence: CASSFRTANTEAFF. In DNA, the CDR3 is TGTGCCAGCAGTTTTAGGACAGCGAACACTGAAGCTTTCTTT.

This clonotype was counted a few times. The chain has TRBV2 and TRBJ2-7; TRBD1 matches at 7 bases. CDR3 length: 14 amino acids. With 6 bases clipped from V and 0 bases from J, the junction kept 5 bases outside the gene matches. From germline, CDR1 is SNHLY and CDR2 FYNNEI. Written as DNA, the CDR3 is TGTGCCAGCAGGAGACAGGGCCCCTCCTACGAGCAGTACTTC. Its translation is CASRRQGPSYEQYF.

The chain is built from TRBV19 and TRBJ2-2; maybe TRBD2 (6 bases). The CDR3 has 16 amino acids. The germline V gene has CDR1 LNHDA and CDR2 SQIVND (reference sequence). V gave up 6 bases and J gave up 6 bases, with 20 bases separating them. CDR3 sequence (DNA): TGTGCCAGTAGCCCACGGGCGGGGTACTACGCCGGGGAGCTGTTTTTT. Translating gives CASSPRAGYYAGELFF.

This clonotype was observed a handful of times. The chain joins TRBV6-6 to TRBJ1-1; 7 nucleotides match TRBD1. V lost 5 bases, J lost 0 bases, and 3 bases stayed unmatched. This CDR3 comprises 14 residues. Germline-derived CDR1 and CDR2 are MNHNY and SVGAGI (reference sequence). The CDR3 reads CASSDRVMNTEAFF. The DNA for the CDR3 is TGTGCCAGCAGTGACAGGGTCATGAACACTGAAGCTTTCTTT.